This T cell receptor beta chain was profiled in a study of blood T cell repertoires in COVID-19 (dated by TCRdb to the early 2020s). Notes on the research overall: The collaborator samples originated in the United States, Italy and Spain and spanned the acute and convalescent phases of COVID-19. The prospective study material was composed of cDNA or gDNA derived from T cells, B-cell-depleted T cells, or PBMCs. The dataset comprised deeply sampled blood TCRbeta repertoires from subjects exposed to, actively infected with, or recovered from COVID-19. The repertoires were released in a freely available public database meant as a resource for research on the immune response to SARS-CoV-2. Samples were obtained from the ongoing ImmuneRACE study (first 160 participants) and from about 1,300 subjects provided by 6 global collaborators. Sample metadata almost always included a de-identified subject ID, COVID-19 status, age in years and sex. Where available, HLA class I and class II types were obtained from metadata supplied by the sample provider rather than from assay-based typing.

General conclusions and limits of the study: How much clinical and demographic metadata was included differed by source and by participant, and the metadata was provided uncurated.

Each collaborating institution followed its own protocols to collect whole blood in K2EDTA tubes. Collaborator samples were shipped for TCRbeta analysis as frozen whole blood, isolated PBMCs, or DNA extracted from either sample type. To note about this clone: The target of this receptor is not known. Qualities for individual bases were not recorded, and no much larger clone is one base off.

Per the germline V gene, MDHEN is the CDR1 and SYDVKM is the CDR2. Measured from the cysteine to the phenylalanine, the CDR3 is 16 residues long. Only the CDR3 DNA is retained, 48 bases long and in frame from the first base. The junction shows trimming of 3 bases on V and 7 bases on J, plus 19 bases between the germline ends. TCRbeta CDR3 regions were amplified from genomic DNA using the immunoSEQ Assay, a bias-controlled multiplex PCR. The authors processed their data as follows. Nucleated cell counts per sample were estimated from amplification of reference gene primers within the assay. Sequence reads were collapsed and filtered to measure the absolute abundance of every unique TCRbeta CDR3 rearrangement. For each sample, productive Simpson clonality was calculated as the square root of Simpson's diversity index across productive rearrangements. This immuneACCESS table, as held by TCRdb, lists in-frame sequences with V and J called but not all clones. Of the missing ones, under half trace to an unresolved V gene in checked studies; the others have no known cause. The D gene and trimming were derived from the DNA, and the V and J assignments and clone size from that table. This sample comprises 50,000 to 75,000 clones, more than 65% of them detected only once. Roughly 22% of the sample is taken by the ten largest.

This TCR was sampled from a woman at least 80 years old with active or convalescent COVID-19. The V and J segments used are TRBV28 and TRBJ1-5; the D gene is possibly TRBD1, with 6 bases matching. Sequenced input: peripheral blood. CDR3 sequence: CASSFTGSQPGQPQHF. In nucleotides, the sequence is TGTGCCAGCAGTTTTACAGGGTCCCAACCGGGGCAGCCCCAGCATTTT.